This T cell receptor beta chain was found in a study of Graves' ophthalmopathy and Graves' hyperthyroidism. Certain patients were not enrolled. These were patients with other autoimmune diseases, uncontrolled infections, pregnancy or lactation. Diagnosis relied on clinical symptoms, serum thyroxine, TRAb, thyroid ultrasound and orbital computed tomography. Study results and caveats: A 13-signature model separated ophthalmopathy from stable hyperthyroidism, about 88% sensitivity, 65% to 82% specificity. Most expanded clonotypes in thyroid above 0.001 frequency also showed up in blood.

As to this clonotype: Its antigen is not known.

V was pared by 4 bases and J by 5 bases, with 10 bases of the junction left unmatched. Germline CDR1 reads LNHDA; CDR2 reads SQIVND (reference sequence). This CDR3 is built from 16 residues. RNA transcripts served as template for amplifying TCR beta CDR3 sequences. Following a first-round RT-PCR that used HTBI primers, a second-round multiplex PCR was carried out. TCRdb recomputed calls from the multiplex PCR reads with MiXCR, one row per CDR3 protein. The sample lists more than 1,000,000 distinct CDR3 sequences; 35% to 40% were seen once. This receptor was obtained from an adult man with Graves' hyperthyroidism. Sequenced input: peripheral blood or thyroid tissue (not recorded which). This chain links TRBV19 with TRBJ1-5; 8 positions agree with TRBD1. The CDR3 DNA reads TGTGCCAGTAGTACCTACCGGACAGGGATCGATCAGCCCCAGCATTTT. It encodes CASSTYRTGIDQPQHF. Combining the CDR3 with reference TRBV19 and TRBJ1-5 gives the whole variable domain DGGITQSPKYLFRKEGQNVTLSCEQNLNHDAMYWYRQDPGQGLRLIYYSQIVNDFQKGDIAEGYSVSREKKESFPLTVTSAQKNPTAFYLCASSTYRTGIDQPQHFGDGTRLSIL.